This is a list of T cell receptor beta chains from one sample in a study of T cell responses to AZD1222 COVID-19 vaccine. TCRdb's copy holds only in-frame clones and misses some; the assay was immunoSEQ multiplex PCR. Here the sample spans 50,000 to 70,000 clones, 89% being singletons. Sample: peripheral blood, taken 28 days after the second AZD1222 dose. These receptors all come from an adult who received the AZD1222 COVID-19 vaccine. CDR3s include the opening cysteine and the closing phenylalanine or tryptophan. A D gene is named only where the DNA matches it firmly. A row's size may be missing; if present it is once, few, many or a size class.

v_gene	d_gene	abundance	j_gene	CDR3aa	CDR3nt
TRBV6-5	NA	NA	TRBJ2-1	CASTMWQVFGQFF	TGTGCCAGCACAATGTGGCAGGTATTTGGGCAGTTCTTC
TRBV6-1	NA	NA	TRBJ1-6	CASSEGDAYYSPLHF	TGTGCCAGCAGTGAAGGGGACGCCTATTATTCACCCCTCCACTTT
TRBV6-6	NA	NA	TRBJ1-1	CASSQTGSSTEAFF	TGTGCCAGCAGCCAAACAGGGAGTTCCACTGAAGCTTTCTTT
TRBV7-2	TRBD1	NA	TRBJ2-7	CASSLGRDRFAEQYF	TGTGCCAGCAGCTTAGGGCGGGACAGGTTCGCCGAGCAGTACTTC
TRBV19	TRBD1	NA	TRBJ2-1	CASSIRWNRGSYNEQFF	TGTGCCAGTAGTATACGGTGGAACAGGGGATCCTACAATGAGCAGTTCTTC
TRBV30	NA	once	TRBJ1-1	CAWGTTGTEAFF	TGTGCCTGGGGGACAACAGGGACTGAAGCTTTCTTT
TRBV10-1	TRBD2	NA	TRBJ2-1	CASSDSSLSSGRAHEQFF	TGCGCCAGCAGTGACTCGTCTCTATCCAGCGGGAGGGCCCATGAGCAGTTCTTC
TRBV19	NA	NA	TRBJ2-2	CASINTGELFF	TGTGCCAGTATAAACACCGGGGAGCTGTTTTTT
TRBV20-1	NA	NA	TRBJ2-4	CSASRGGTTDNIQYF	TGCAGTGCTAGTAGGGGCGGGACAACGGATAACATTCAGTACTTC
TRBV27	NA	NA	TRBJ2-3	CASRKQGPDTQYF	TGTGCCAGCAGGAAACAGGGTCCAGATACGCAGTATTTT
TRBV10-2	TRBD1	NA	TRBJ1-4	CASSGNRGSNEKLFF	TGCGCCAGCAGTGGAAACAGGGGTTCTAATGAAAAACTGTTTTTT
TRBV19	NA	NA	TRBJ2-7	CASKGGAAAIYEQYF	TGTGCCAGTAAGGGAGGCGCGGCGGCGATCTACGAGCAGTACTTC
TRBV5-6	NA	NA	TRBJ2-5	CASSLSLETQYF	TGTGCCAGCAGCCTTAGTTTGGAGACCCAGTACTTC